These 21 T cell receptor beta chains originate from one sample sequenced in a study of T cell responses to AZD1222 COVID-19 vaccine. Only in-frame clones appear in the TCRdb table, and some are missing; sequencing was by immunoSEQ multiplex PCR. The profile shows roughly 180,000 clones, about 89% of them singletons. Sample: peripheral blood, taken on day 0 of AZD1222 vaccination. The receptor source for this set is an adult in good health.

As DNA, the CDR3 is TGCGCCAGCAGCCCCGAGCGGCAGGGCTCCTACAATGAGCAGTTCTTC. Protein sequence: CASSPERQGSYNEQFF. The chain joins TRBV5-1 to TRBJ2-1; D possibly uses TRBD1 or TRBD2 (5 bases each). Trimming cost V 4 bases and J 0 bases, with 14 bases left between them. CDR3 length equals 16 residues. From germline, CDR1 is SGHRS and CDR2 YFSETQ. Variable domain in full (rest from reference TRBV5-1 and TRBJ2-1): KAGVTQTPRYLIKTRGQQVTLSCSPISGHRSVSWYQQTPGQGLQFLFEYFSETQRNKGNFPGRFSGRQFSNSRSEMNVSTLELGDSALYLCASSPERQGSYNEQFFGPGTRLTVL.

The V gene is TRBV7-9, the J gene TRBJ2-7, with D perhaps matching TRBD1 (6 bases). Trimming took off 8 bases at V and 2 bases at J, with 16 bases between the two ends. The CDR3 is 14 amino acids. Germline V gene data show CDR1 as SEHNR and CDR2 as FQNEAQ (reference sequence). CDR3 loop: CASSPPGQTYEQYF. Written as DNA, the CDR3 is TGTGCCAGCTCCCCTCCGGGACAAACCTACGAGCAGTACTTC.

This clone has only one observation. V is TRBV4-1 and J is TRBJ1-3; D not certain. Germline CDR1 and CDR2: MGHRA and YSYEKL. V was cut by 0 bases and J by 0 bases, with 12 bases left in between. CDR3 length equals 17 residues. CDR3 amino acids: CASSQDGSHLSGNTIYF. CDR3 bases: TGCGCCAGCAGCCAAGATGGTTCGCACCTCTCTGGAAACACCATATATTTT.

The J gene is TRBJ1-2, the V gene TRBV5-5; D remains unclear. The CDR3 is made up of 12 amino acids. Germline loops: CDR1 SGHKS, CDR2 YYEKEE (reference sequence). V was pared by 0 bases and J by 10 bases, with 10 bases between. In DNA form, the CDR3 reads TGTGCCAGCAGCTTGGTTTTGGACCCCTACACCTTC. Protein: CASSLVLDPYTF.

In regard to this clone: This sample also contains other DNA sequences that code for the same CDR3. This chain connects TRBV5-1 to TRBJ2-2; 7 bases align to TRBD1. Unmatched junction bases numbered 1, after V lost 0 bases and J lost 2 bases. Germline V gene lookup returns CDR1 SGHRS and CDR2 YFSETQ. CDR3 length: 15 residues. In DNA form, the CDR3 reads TGCGCCAGCAGCTTGGGGGACAGAAACACCGGGGAGCTGTTTTTT. This sequence encodes CASSLGDRNTGELFF.

J is TRBJ1-3 and V is TRBV2; 7 bases match TRBD1. V lost 1 base to trimming and J lost 4 bases; unmatched junction nucleotides: 7. The CDR3 runs to 16 residues. Germline values: CDR1 SNHLY, CDR2 FYNNEI. This chain's CDR3 is CASSEGGQRAGNTIYF. CDR3 in DNA: TGTGCCAGCAGTGAAGGGGGACAGAGGGCAGGAAACACCATATATTTT.

This chain connects TRBV11-2 to TRBJ1-1; 7 nucleotides line up with TRBD1. V was clipped by 1 base and J by 4 bases; unmatched bases: 12. Germline CDR1 SGHAT, CDR2 FQNNGV. The CDR3 has 17 residues. CDR3 sequence reads: CASSLAGGRVQGTEAFF. The CDR3 DNA is TGTGCCAGCAGCTTAGCAGGGGGGCGCGTTCAGGGCACTGAAGCTTTCTTT.

The chain has TRBV19 and TRBJ2-7; 10 bases are a match to TRBD1. This CDR3 region has 15 residues. J lost 2 bases, V lost 5 bases, and 6 bases had no gene match. Germline V gene lookup returns CDR1 LNHDA and CDR2 SQIVND (reference sequence). The CDR3 coding sequence is TGTGCCAGTAGTGTATCCGGGACAGGGGCCTACGAGCAGTACTTC. Translated: CASSVSGTGAYEQYF. Together with reference TRBV19 and TRBJ2-7, the CDR3 gives the full variable domain: DGGITQSPKYLFRKEGQNVTLSCEQNLNHDAMYWYRQDPGQGLRLIYYSQIVNDFQKGDIAEGYSVSREKKESFPLTVTSAQKNPTAFYLCASSVSGTGAYEQYFGPGTRLTVT.

This chain connects TRBV2 to TRBJ1-5; D is undetermined. CDR1 and CDR2 (germline): SNHLY, FYNNEI. The CDR3 covers 11 residues. V shed 5 bases and J shed 4 bases, with 3 bases lying between them. CDR3 protein: CASSLNQPQHF. CDR3 bases: TGTGCCAGCAGTCTTAATCAGCCCCAGCATTTT.

This clone was found once. This chain connects TRBV28 to TRBJ2-5; tentative D call: TRBD2 (6 bases). This CDR3 spans 16 amino acids. The germline V gene encodes CDR1 MDHEN and CDR2 SYDVKM. Trimming removed 6 bases at V and 1 base at J, with 18 bases between. The CDR3 loop is CASRPRGGWGQETQYF. The CDR3 nucleotides are TGTGCCAGCAGGCCCCGAGGAGGGTGGGGCCAAGAGACCCAGTACTTC. The complete variable domain, with remaining parts taken from reference TRBV28 and TRBJ2-5, reads DVKVTQSSRYLVKRTGEKVFLECVQDMDHENMFWYRQDPGLGLRLIYFSYDVKMKEKGDIPEGYSVSREKKERFSLILESASTNQTSMYLCASRPRGGWGQETQYFGPGTRLLVL.

This clone occurred a few times. The genes are TRBV5-1 and TRBJ2-7, with D uncertain. The CDR3 spans 12 residues. Trimming took 4 bases from V and 0 from J, leaving 5 bases between them. Per the germline V gene, CDR1 is SGHRS and CDR2 is YFSETQ. The CDR3: CASSATSYEQYF. CDR3 nucleotides: TGCGCCAGCAGCGCGACCTCCTACGAGCAGTACTTC.

The chain carries TRBV19 and TRBJ1-6; D call uncertain. The CDR3 is 13 amino acids. Trimming stripped 5 bases from V and 7 bases from J, with 9 bases between. CDR1 and CDR2 from the germline V gene are LNHDA and SQIVND (reference sequence). CDR3 nucleotide sequence: TGTGCCAGTAGTTGGGCAGCCAATTCACCCCTCCACTTT. It is translated as CASSWAANSPLHF.

The chain recombines TRBV27 with TRBJ2-1, with D perhaps matching TRBD1 or TRBD2 (5 bases each). V was trimmed by 6 bases and J by 8 bases, leaving 14 bases between them. The germline V gene has CDR1 MNHEY and CDR2 SMNVEV (reference sequence). The CDR3 contains 13 residues. CDR3 in DNA: TGTGCCAGCAGGCCGGGGACCCTTGATGAGCAGTTCTTC. Its translation is CASRPGTLDEQFF.

In this sample, this clone turned up a few times. The V and J genes are TRBV6-5 and TRBJ1-1, with D possibly TRBD1 on 5 matching bases. Trimming stripped 10 bases from V and 1 base from J, with 13 bases between. CDR1 is MNHEY, CDR2 SVGAGI, per germline. The length of the CDR3 is 13 residues. For the CDR3, the DNA is TGTGCCACCGCGGAGGGGTCGAACACTGAAGCTTTCTTT. Protein product: CATAEGSNTEAFF.

The J gene is TRBJ2-3, the V gene TRBV14; D is possibly TRBD1 (5 bases). V was cut by 1 base and J by 3 bases, with 11 bases left in between. CDR1 SGHDN and CDR2 FVKESK come from the germline V gene. This CDR3 has 15 residues. In DNA, the CDR3 is TGTGCCAGCAGCCAAGTGGCAGGGTTGACAGATACGCAGTATTTT. This translates into CASSQVAGLTDTQYF.

The rearrangement uses TRBV4-3 and TRBJ2-7, with D unresolved. The CDR3 sequence is 16 residues long. Germline loops: CDR1 LGHNA, CDR2 YSLEER. V lost 0 bases and J lost 11, with 23 bases in between. Here the CDR3 reads CASSQDLLSRHSVKYF. As DNA, the CDR3 is TGCGCCAGCAGCCAAGATCTTCTTAGTCGGCACAGCGTCAAGTACTTC.

The chain combines TRBV6-2 or TRBV6-3 with TRBJ2-6, with D unresolved. The CDR3 sequence is 15 residues long. Trimming left V 6 bases short and J 0 bases short, with 9 bases between. CDR1 is MNHEY, CDR2 SVGEGT, per germline. The CDR3 is CASSLSPSGANVLTF. Here the CDR3 DNA reads TGTGCCAGCAGCCTTTCCCCCTCTGGGGCCAACGTCCTGACTTTC.

This clone was seen only once. V gene TRBV6-5 combines with J gene TRBJ1-1; D uncertain. This CDR3 spans 14 amino acids. Between the trimmed V and J ends, which lost 6 bases and 0 bases, there was a span of 11 bases. The germline V gene encodes CDR1 MNHEY and CDR2 SVGAGI. CDR3 in DNA: TGTGCCAGCAGCGCTATACTGCTGAACACTGAAGCTTTCTTT. Protein sequence: CASSAILLNTEAFF.

The chain uses TRBV11-3 and TRBJ2-2, with 9 bases lining up with TRBD2. The CDR3 has 17 amino acids. V lost 1 base to trimming and J lost 3 bases; unmatched junction nucleotides: 6. Germline CDR1 is SGHNT and CDR2 is YENEEA. CDR3: CASSLALAGPYTGELFF. The CDR3 DNA follows: TGTGCCAGCAGCTTAGCCCTAGCGGGACCCTACACCGGGGAGCTGTTTTTT.

This chain connects TRBV9 to TRBJ1-6; D is unclear. Germline lookup yields CDR1 SGDLS and CDR2 YYNGEE. The CDR3 covers 16 residues. Trimming took 4 bases from V and 1 from J, leaving 12 bases between them. CDR3 residues: CASSPRPESYNSPLHF. The DNA for the CDR3 is TGTGCCAGCAGCCCGCGCCCCGAGTCCTATAATTCACCCCTCCACTTT.

The gene calls are TRBV7-9 and TRBJ2-1, with a tentative D call TRBD1 (5 bases). V shed 8 bases and J shed 4 bases, with 9 bases lying between them. The CDR3 runs to 12 residues. Germline CDR1 SEHNR, CDR2 FQNEAQ (reference sequence). CDR3 nucleotides: TGTGCCAGCGAACAGGAGTACAATGAGCAGTTCTTC. It specifies CASEQEYNEQFF.